This T cell receptor beta chain was profiled in a study of OX40 agonist ivuxolimab in advanced cancers. About the full investigation: Ivuxolimab, which targeted the costimulatory receptor OX40 (CD134), was an agonistic, fully human IgG2 monoclonal antibody. Intravenous ivuxolimab was administered to patients every 2 weeks at six dose levels: 0.01, 0.1, 0.3, 1.5, 3 and 10 mg/kg. Among the approximately 50 dose-escalation patients, around 19 had hepatocellular carcinoma, 15 or so melanoma, 9 renal cell carcinoma and 9 head and neck cancer. The dose-escalation cohort was around 83% male with a mean age of about 65 years, ranging from about 20 to 80. Patients were allowed to have had prior anti-PD-1, anti-PD-L1 or anti-CTLA-4 therapy, and more than 30% of the dose-escalation patients had previously received checkpoint inhibitors. Partial responses occurred in three dose-escalation patients, of whom one had hepatocellular carcinoma and two had cutaneous melanoma. The point of sequencing TCRbeta in the periphery was to test whether ivuxolimab changed TCR sequence diversity and drove clonal T-cell expansion. The monotherapy dose-escalation portion (N of about 50 patients) of the phase I ivuxolimab trial is reported in the paper. Overall study outcomes, separate from this receptor: In partial responders in the 0.1-3.0 mg/kg groups, normalized peripheral clonal expansion was found to be among the lowest, especially among CD8+ T cells. Low levels of normalized T-cell clonal expansion were also shown by some nonresponding patients. At doses of 0.1 to 3.0 mg/kg, clonal expansion of both CD4+ and CD8+ blood T cells was observed from baseline to week 6. After ivuxolimab, more expanded clones were found on average in CD8+ T cells than in CD4+ T cells. The antigen specificity of the clonally expanded peripheral T cells was not determined.

This clone appeared once. Its antigen is not yet known. Nothing much larger sits one base from this clone, and base qualities are not available. Genomic DNA was isolated from the sorted cells so that the TCRbeta CDR3 region could be sequenced. The immunoSEQ Assay was used for sequencing of TCRbeta CDR3 regions. TCRdb's version of the immuneACCESS table is confined to in-frame rearrangements and falls short of the full clone set. An unresolved V gene accounts for under half of the shortfall where checked; the remainder is of unknown origin. The sample table holds 55,000 to 70,000 clones, of which 70% to 85% were seen once. The top ten clones comprise 11% of the sample. The trial excluded patients who had a history of autoimmune disease or were on systemic immunosuppression. Peripheral blood for TCR sequencing was drawn from every dose cohort at baseline, at cycle 4 day 1 and at cycle 7 day 1. Samples came from an open-label, multicenter, first-in-human phase I dose-escalation trial of ivuxolimab. Adults with locally advanced or metastatic head and neck squamous cell, hepatocellular, melanoma or renal cell carcinoma were enrolled in the trial. Before TCR sequencing, CD4+ T cells and CD8+ T cells were sorted from peripheral blood as separate populations.

The TCR comes from an adult with an advanced solid tumor such as melanoma, head and neck, liver or kidney cancer. The sequences come from CD4+ or CD8+ T cells sorted from blood, collected in a trial of the OX40 agonist ivuxolimab.

The CDR3 is CASSLFSTDTQYF. The DNA is TGTGCCAGCAGCCTTTTTAGCACAGATACGCAGTATTTT. Recombination joined TRBV7-6 with TRBJ2-3; the D gene is not confidently resolved. Cut back by 5 bases and 0 bases, the V and J ends lie 6 bases apart. CDR1 is given as SGHVS and CDR2 as FNYEAQ, both from the germline V gene. Reading from cysteine to phenylalanine, the CDR3 counts 13 amino acids. Solely the CDR3 DNA is kept, with 39 bases framed from the first base.